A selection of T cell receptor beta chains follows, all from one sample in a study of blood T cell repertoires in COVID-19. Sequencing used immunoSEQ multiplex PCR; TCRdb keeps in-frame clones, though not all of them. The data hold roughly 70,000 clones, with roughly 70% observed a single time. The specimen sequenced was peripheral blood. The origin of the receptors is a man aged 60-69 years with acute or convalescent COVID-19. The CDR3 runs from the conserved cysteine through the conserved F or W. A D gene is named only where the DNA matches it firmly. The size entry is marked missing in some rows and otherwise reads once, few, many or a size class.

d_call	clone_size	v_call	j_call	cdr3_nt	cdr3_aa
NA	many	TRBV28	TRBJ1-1	TGTGCCGGAGGAGGTCGGAACACTGAAGCTTTCTTT	CAGGGRNTEAFF
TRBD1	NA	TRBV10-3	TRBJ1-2	TGTGCCATCAGTGAGGGGACAGGAGCTAACTATGGCTACACCTTC	CAISEGTGANYGYTF
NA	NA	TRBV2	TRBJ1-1	TGTGCCAGCAGTGTGGGGACAAAGGGCACTGAAGCTTTCTTT	CASSVGTKGTEAFF
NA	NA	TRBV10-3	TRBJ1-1	TGTGCCATCAGTGAGCCCGGGACACCCATGGAAGCTTTCTTT	CAISEPGTPMEAFF
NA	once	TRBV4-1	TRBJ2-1	TGCGCCAGCAGCCTGGTTCGCGGGGGCGGGTATGAGCAGTTCTTC	CASSLVRGGGYEQFF
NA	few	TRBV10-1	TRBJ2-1	TGCGCCAGCAGTGAGGACAGGTACAATGAGCAGTTCTTC	CASSEDRYNEQFF
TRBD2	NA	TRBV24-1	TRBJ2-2	TGTGCCACCAGTGATGCCAGCGGGAGGGCCCGGGCCGGGGAGCTGTTTTTT	CATSDASGRARAGELFF
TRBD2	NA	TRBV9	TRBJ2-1	TGTGCCAGCAGCTTTATAGCGGGAGCCGGCGACAATGAGCAGTTCTTC	CASSFIAGAGDNEQFF
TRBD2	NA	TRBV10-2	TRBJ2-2	TGCGCCAGCATCACGGGGGGTGTCACCGGGGAGCTGTTTTTT	CASITGGVTGELFF
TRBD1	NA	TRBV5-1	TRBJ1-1	TGCGCCAGCCGCCAACAGGGGGTGAACACTGAAGCTTTCTTT	CASRQQGVNTEAFF
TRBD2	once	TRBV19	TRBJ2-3	TGTGCCAGTAGTAAGGGACTAGCGGGCACAGATACGCAGTATTTT	CASSKGLAGTDTQYF
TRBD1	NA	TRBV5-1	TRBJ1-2	TGCGCCAGCACCCTGGGGGACAGCTATGGCTACACCTTC	CASTLGDSYGYTF
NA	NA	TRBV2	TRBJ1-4	TGTGCCAGCAGTGAACCGGGAGGCCGAGGTGAAAAACTGTTTTTT	CASSEPGGRGEKLFF
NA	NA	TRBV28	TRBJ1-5	TGTGCCAGCAGCCCTCCAGGGGCTTCGGGCAATCAGCCCCAGCATTTT	CASSPPGASGNQPQHF
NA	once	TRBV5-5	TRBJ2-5	TGTGCCAGCAGCGTTTCCCTAACAGGGTGGGAGACCCAGTACTTC	CASSVSLTGWETQYF
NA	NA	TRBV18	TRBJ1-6	TGTGCCAGCTTCGTCCAGGGGAATTCACCCCTCCACTTT	CASFVQGNSPLHF
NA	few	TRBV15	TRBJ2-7	TGTGCCACCAGCAGAGAGACTAGTCGGCCGTCCGAGCAGTACTTC	CATSRETSRPSEQYF
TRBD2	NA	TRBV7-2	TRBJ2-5	TGTGCCAGCAGTTTCCTCGCGGGGGGGCAGGAGACCCAGTACTTC	CASSFLAGGQETQYF
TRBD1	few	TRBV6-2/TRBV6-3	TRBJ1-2	TGTGCCAGCAGCCGGGACAGGTCTGGCTATGGCTACACCTTC	CASSRDRSGYGYTF
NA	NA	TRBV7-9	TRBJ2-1	TGTGCCAGCAGCTTAGAACCGGGAGTAAACAATGAGCAGTTCTTC	CASSLEPGVNNEQFF
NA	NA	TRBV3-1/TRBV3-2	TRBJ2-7	TGTGCCAGCAGCCAAGTATACAGGGCCTACGAGCAGTACTTC	CASSQVYRAYEQYF
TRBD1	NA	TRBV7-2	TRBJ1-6	TGTGCCAGCAGCTTACTCGTCGGGGGACAGGGGAATTCACCCCTCCACTTT	CASSLLVGGQGNSPLHF
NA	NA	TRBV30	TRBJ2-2	TGTGCCTGGAGTTACACCTCCACCGGGGAGCTGTTTTTT	CAWSYTSTGELFF
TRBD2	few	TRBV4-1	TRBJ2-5	TGCGCCAGCAGCCGCGAGGGGGTAGCGGGGGGGCCCCAAGAGACCCAGTACTTC	CASSREGVAGGPQETQYF
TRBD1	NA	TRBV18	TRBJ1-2	TGTGCCAGCTCACCTCGCACAGGGGAGGAGGATGGCTACACCTTC	CASSPRTGEEDGYTF
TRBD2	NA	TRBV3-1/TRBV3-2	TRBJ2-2	TGTGCCAGCAGCCAAGCGGGTCTAGCGGGAGTTACCGGGGAGCTGTTTTTT	CASSQAGLAGVTGELFF
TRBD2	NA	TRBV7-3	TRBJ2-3	TGTGCCAGCAGCTTAGAGTCTAGCGGGGGCACAGATACGCAGTATTTT	CASSLESSGGTDTQYF
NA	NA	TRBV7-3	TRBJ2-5	TGTGCCAGCAGCCCAGGGGGGTCGGTAAGCCAAGAGACCCAGTACTTC	CASSPGGSVSQETQYF
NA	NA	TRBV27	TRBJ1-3	TGTGCCAGCGGGTCAGAGGCTGGAAACACCATATATTTT	CASGSEAGNTIYF
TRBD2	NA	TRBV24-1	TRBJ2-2	TGTGCCACCAGTGATTCGCTAGCGGGGCCGAACACCGGGGAGCTGTTTTTT	CATSDSLAGPNTGELFF
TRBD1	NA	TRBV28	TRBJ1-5	TGTGCCAGCAGTTTAAGGGACAGCGGCAATCAGCCCCAGCATTTT	CASSLRDSGNQPQHF
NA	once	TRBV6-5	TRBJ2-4	TGTGCCAGCAGTCAGAAAAACATTCAGTACTTC	CASSQKNIQYF
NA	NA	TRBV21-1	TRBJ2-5	TGTGCCAGCCAAGCGACAGGGGACAAAGAGACCCAGTACTTC	CASQATGDKETQYF
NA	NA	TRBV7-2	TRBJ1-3	TGTGCCAGCAGCTTATCGGGGGGGCCGGGCTCTGGAAACACCATATATTTT	CASSLSGGPGSGNTIYF
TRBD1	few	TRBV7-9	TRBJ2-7	TGTGCCAGCAGCTTAGATAGGGGGCGGTACGAGCAGTACTTC	CASSLDRGRYEQYF
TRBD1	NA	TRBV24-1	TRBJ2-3	TGTGCCACCAGTGATTTGAGGGCCCTACCGGGACAGGGCACAGATACGCAGTATTTT	CATSDLRALPGQGTDTQYF
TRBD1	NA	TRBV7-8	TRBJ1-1	TGTGCCAGCAGCTTAGACAGGGGGAACACTGAAGCTTTCTTT	CASSLDRGNTEAFF
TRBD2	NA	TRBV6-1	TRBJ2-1	TGTGCCAGCAGTGAATTTGACATACTAGCGGGGTTCCTCTCCTACAATGAGCAGTTCTTC	CASSEFDILAGFLSYNEQFF
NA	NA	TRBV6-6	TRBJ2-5	TGTGCCAGCAGTTACTCGAGAGAGACCCAGTACTTC	CASSYSRETQYF
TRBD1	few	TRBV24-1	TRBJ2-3	TGTGCCACCAGGGAGACAGGGACAGATACGCAGTATTTT	CATRETGTDTQYF
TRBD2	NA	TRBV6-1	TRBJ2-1	TGTGCCAGCAGTGATCCCCTACGGGGGGGCAAGAATGAGCAGTTCTTC	CASSDPLRGGKNEQFF
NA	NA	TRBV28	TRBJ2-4	TGTGCCAGCAGTTTATATAGCTTAGCCAAAAACATTCAGTACTTC	CASSLYSLAKNIQYF
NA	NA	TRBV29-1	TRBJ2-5	TGCAGCGTTGATATGGACAGCCAAGAGACCCAGTACTTC	CSVDMDSQETQYF
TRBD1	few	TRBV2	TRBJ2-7	TGTGCCAGCAGTGCCAGGGGGCTTCACTACGAGCAGTACTTC	CASSARGLHYEQYF
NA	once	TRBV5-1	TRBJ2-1	TGCGCCAGCAGCTTTCCCCTCTCGCGGTCCTACAATGAGCAGTTCTTC	CASSFPLSRSYNEQFF